This T cell receptor beta chain was profiled in a study of shared clonotypes between healthy human individuals. Study-level findings and limits: Sampling covered nothing but blood. Tissue TCR repertoires likely differ from those found in blood.

The authors' processing: Filtering differed since immunoSEQ provided only junctions, with no quality scores. Sequencing was performed with immunoSEQ multiplex PCR; in TCRdb, only in-frame clones are kept and a portion is missing. V, J and clone size were drawn from that table, and D and trimming were deduced from the DNA. Among over 2 million clones listed, around 95% were seen once. As to this clone: The antigen remains unidentified. Compared with germline, one end of the junction differs, possibly owing to a read error.

Per the germline V gene, CDR1 is SGHTA and CDR2 is FQGNSA. The CDR3 totals 13 residues. The investigators split CD4+ cells into a CD45RA+ naive subset and a CD45RA-negative memory subset. This receptor was obtained from a man in his late teens or twenties in good health. V and J are TRBV7-2 and TRBJ2-3; unclear D gene. The sample was naive CD4+ T cells sorted from blood. Subset of the sample: CD45RA+ positively selected. The CDR3 sequence: CASSYLGTDTQYF. CDR3 DNA sequence: TGTGCCAGCAGCTACCTTGGCACGGATACGCAGTATTTT.